This T cell receptor beta chain was identified during a study of T cell changes during pregnancy in multiple sclerosis. CDR1 SEHNR and CDR2 FQNEAQ come from the germline V gene (reference sequence). The CDR3 has 15 amino acids. V lost 5 bases, J lost 5 bases, and 10 bases stayed unmatched. Sequencing used immunoSEQ multiplex PCR; TCRdb keeps in-frame clones, though not all of them. The sample lists over 55,000 clones, 93% occurring once. J is TRBJ2-7 and V is TRBV7-9; TRBD1 agrees at 9 bases. This sequence was found in a female donor with multiple sclerosis, enrolled in a pregnancy study. Here the sequenced sample was peripheral blood, taken after pregnancy. For the CDR3, the DNA is TGTGCCAGCAGCAGACCGGGACAGGGTCAACACGAGCAGTACTTC. As protein: CASSRPGQGQHEQYF. The full variable domain, its missing parts supplied by reference TRBV7-9 and TRBJ2-7, is DTGVSQNPRHKITKRGQNVTFRCDPISEHNRLYWYRQTLGQGPEFLTYFQNEAQLEKSRLLSDRFSAERPKGSFSTLEIQRTEQGDSAMYLCASSRPGQGQHEQYFGPGTRLTVT.